Sequencing of this TCR beta chain was carried out in a study of T cell responses to AZD1222 COVID-19 vaccine (dated by TCRdb to the early 2020s). Some background on the complete study: AZD1222 recipients whose second dose came at about 4 weeks and those whose second dose came at about 12 weeks were combined into one group, since spike-specific TCR depth and breadth did not differ between the two schedules. A total of 233 trial participants underwent TCR sequencing, of whom 200 to 220 received two doses of AZD1222 and around 25 received two doses of the MenACWY control vaccine. Enrollment into the trials was organized by age into subgroups of 18-55, 56-69 and 70-plus years, and those subgroups contained roughly 160, 29 and 62 TCR-sequenced participants, respectively. Points the paper makes about the study in general: Only five to seven AZD1222 recipients were SARS-CoV-2 seropositive at baseline, limiting conclusions about previously exposed vaccinees. CD4 TCRs associated with the vaccine covered the entire spike protein, and the dominant responses were in regions 160-218 and 743-854. Epitopes outside the regions mutated in the B.1.351 and B.1.1.7 variants were reportedly recognized by nearly half of the unique spike-specific TCRs. A significant rise in spike-specific TCR breadth and depth was observed after two AZD1222 doses relative to day 0 and relative to MenACWY recipients. Because no samples from the day 14 peak response were available, repertoires could be characterized only after the peak T cell response. In the small 56-69-year group, the increase in depth fell short of significance, most likely because of low power. Participants were mostly white British and included more females than males, and it was suggested by the authors that clonal diversity may have been underestimated.

V is pruned by 1 base and J by 2 bases, leaving 2 bases of the junction without a gene match. From the germline V gene, CDR1 is SGHNT and CDR2 is YENEEA. The CDR3 runs 15 residues from the cysteine to the phenylalanine. Only the CDR3 DNA stays, 45 bases, in frame from base 1. The CDR3 regions of human TCRbeta chains were analyzed by immunosequencing. Per the authors' processing: TCRs in the repertoires were matched against a reference library of SARS-CoV-2-specific TCRs that had been generated with the MIRA antigen-specificity platform. Breadth meant the fraction of unique TCRs that were SARS-CoV-2-associated, whereas depth meant the fraction of total T cells that were SARS-CoV-2-associated. Using the MIRA data, each spike-specific TCR was mapped to the spike region that the TCR reacts to and placed in a CD4 or CD8 class. Log10-transformed breadth and depth values were compared by one-way ANOVA with Sidak's multiple comparisons tests. Drawn from immuneACCESS, this table holds only the in-frame rearrangements with V and J called that TCRdb kept. Clones are partly lost; checked studies trace under half to an unresolved V gene and leave the rest unexplained. V, J and clone size reflect that table, while D and trimming were determined from the DNA. Within this sample are 100,000 to 150,000 clones, with roughly 90% of them counted one time only. Of the sample, under 2% is held by the ten largest clones.

The meaning of the sample's time point label: baseline before first vaccination. Vaccinee samples came from UK trials COV001 and COV002, including a single-blind randomized controlled phase 2/3 trial of AZD1222 (ChAdOx1 nCoV-19) in healthy adults. For TCRbeta chain sequencing, PBMC samples from trial participants were taken at day 0 and at day 28 after the second dose. As for this clone: It has no known antigen specificity. Per-nucleotide qualities are absent, and no much larger clonotype sits a single base away.

This TCR came from an adult in good health. Sequencing used peripheral blood, obtained on day 0 of AZD1222 vaccination. The chain is made from TRBV11-3 and TRBJ2-1; 7 of the junction bases match TRBD1. The CDR3: CASSLGQGAYNEQFF. The DNA is TGTGCCAGCAGCTTAGGACAGGGAGCCTACAATGAGCAGTTCTTC. Joined to the reference TRBV11-3 and TRBJ2-1 proteins, this CDR3 gives the full variable domain: EAGVVQSPRYKIIEKKQPVAFWCNPISGHNTLYWYLQNLGQGPELLIRYENEEAVDDSQLPKDRFSAERLKGVDSTLKIQPAELGDSAVYLCASSLGQGAYNEQFFGPGTRLTVL.